This T cell receptor beta chain was obtained from a study of cytomegalovirus exposure and HLA in healthy donors. Study outcomes and limitations: Association of a missense DCLRE1C variant with TCR beta V- and J-gene trimming was reported in a later analysis. Whilst most TCR sequences proved rare, a subset of public TCRs occurred across many donors.

Healthy individuals who donated bone marrow served as the donors. Researchers ran the PCR with 60 Vbeta and 13 Jbeta primers. Here immunoSEQ multiplex PCR was the method, and the copy in TCRdb shows in-frame clones only, minus some. The sample contains 150,000 to 200,000 clones, roughly 84% of which appear only once. Germline lookup yields CDR1 SGHTA and CDR2 FQGNSA. The CDR3 spans 14 residues. V was clipped by 3 bases and J by 4 bases; unmatched bases: 5. This clone was found once. Its target is unknown. The chain is built from TRBV7-2 and TRBJ1-2, with 7 bases aligning to TRBD1. The TCR was taken from a male donor in good health and CMV-seronegative. Sample: PBMCs. The CDR3 loop reads CASSLTGIPYGYTF. Written as DNA, the CDR3 is TGTGCCAGCAGCTTGACAGGGATTCCCTATGGCTACACCTTC.